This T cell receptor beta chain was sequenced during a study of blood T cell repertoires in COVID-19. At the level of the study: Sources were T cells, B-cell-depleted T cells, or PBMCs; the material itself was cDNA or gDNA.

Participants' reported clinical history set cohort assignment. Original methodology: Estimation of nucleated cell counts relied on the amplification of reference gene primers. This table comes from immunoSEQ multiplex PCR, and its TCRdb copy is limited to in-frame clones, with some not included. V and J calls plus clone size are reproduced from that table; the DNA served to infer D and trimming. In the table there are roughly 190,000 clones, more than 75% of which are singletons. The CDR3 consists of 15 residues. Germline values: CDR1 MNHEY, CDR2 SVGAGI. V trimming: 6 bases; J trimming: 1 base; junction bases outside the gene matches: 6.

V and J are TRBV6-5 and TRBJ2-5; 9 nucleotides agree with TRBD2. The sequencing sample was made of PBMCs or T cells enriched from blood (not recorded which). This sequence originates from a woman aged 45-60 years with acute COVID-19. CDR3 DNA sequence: TGTGCCAGCAGGGAGGGTAGCGGGGGCCAAGAGACCCAGTACTTC. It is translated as CASREGSGGQETQYF.